This TCR beta chain was observed in a study of T cell changes during pregnancy in multiple sclerosis. The assay was immunoSEQ multiplex PCR, and TCRdb's table has in-frame clones only and misses some. Found here are tens of thousands of clones, approximately 90% of them singletons; the top ten hold 0.43%. The CDR3 spans 15 residues. Germline values: CDR1 KGHSH, CDR2 LQKENI. V was clipped by 4 bases and J by 9 bases; unmatched bases: 12. This clonotype was obtained from a female donor with multiple sclerosis, enrolled in a pregnancy study. The rearrangement links TRBV18 to TRBJ1-2; 9 bases are shared with TRBD1. Sample: CD4+ T cells from peripheral blood mononuclear cells, taken before pregnancy. In DNA form, the CDR3 reads TGTGCCAGCTCACAATTACCGGGACAGGGTTATCGCTACACCTTC. Translating gives CASSQLPGQGYRYTF.